Below are 17 T cell receptor beta chains sequenced from a single sample in a study of identical twins. MiXCR, run by TCRdb on the 5' RACE reads, gives a single entry per CDR3 protein. This table holds about 1.7 million distinct CDR3 sequences, under 35% found once. The sequencing input was cord blood. Receptors were obtained from a newborn girl in good health.

The table lists this clonotype with a count of one. V gene TRBV28 combines with J gene TRBJ2-3; D is possibly TRBD1 or TRBD2 (5 bases each). The CDR3 spans 14 residues. Germline V gives CDR1 MDHEN, CDR2 SYDVKM. V shed 4 bases and J shed 5 bases, with 13 bases lying between them. The CDR3: CASSSHDGGDTQYF. The DNA for the CDR3 is TGTGCCAGCAGTTCGCACGATGGGGGAGATACGCAGTATTTT. Full variable domain (outside the CDR3, taken from reference TRBV28 and TRBJ2-3): DVKVTQSSRYLVKRTGEKVFLECVQDMDHENMFWYRQDPGLGLRLIYFSYDVKMKEKGDIPEGYSVSREKKERFSLILESASTNQTSMYLCASSSHDGGDTQYFGPGTRLTVL.

This clonotype was seen at least ten times. The chain links TRBV12-3 or TRBV12-4 to TRBJ2-5; the D gene is possibly TRBD2 (6 bases). Trimming pared 2 bases from V and 3 bases from J, leaving 13 bases between. The CDR3 runs 15 residues. Written as DNA, the CDR3 is TGTGCCAGCAGTTTATCGCTAGGAGGGAAAGAGACCCAGTACTTC. Its translation is CASSLSLGGKETQYF.

Only a few counts were recorded for this clonotype. The CDR3 here is CASSPTTPYYGYTF. As DNA, the CDR3 is TGTGCCAGCAGTCCCACGACACCATACTATGGCTACACCTTC. The rearrangement joins TRBV27 to TRBJ1-2; D is ambiguous. This CDR3 is 14 amino acids long. From germline, CDR1 is MNHEY and CDR2 SMNVEV (reference sequence). V gave up 5 bases and J gave up 3 bases, with 13 bases separating them.

This chain joins TRBV20-1 and TRBJ2-6, with 7 bases fitting TRBD2. The CDR3 consists of 17 residues. CDR1 is DFQATT and CDR2 is SNEGSKA in the germline V gene (reference sequence). Trimming cost V 0 bases and J 2 bases; bases outside gene matches: 7. Here the CDR3 DNA reads TGCAGTGCTAGAGATGCGGGGGAAAGCGCTGGGGCCAACGTCCTGACTTTC. It is translated as CSARDAGESAGANVLTF.

The V call is TRBV9, the J call TRBJ2-3; maybe TRBD2 (6 bases). The CDR3 is 19 amino acids. Trimming stripped 4 bases from V and 0 bases from J, with 24 bases between. Looked up from germline, CDR1 is SGDLS and CDR2 is YYNGEE. The CDR3 nucleotides are TGTGCCAGCAGCCCGAATAGGTGGAGAGGCGGGGAAAGCACAGATACGCAGTATTTT. Protein: CASSPNRWRGGESTDTQYF.

This clonotype has at least ten counts. V and J are TRBV7-9 and TRBJ2-3; unclear D gene. Germline V gene sequence: CDR1 SEHNR, CDR2 FQNEAQ (reference sequence). The V and J ends lost 5 bases and 4 bases respectively, with 7 bases between them. The length of the CDR3 is 12 residues. In DNA, the CDR3 is TGTGCCAGCAGCCCTTATTCAGATACGCAGTATTTT. Its protein is CASSPYSDTQYF.

As for this clonotype: This may arise from a read error, as a much more abundant clone is one base away. This chain connects TRBV11-2 to TRBJ1-4, with 7 bases lining up with TRBD1. CDR3 size: 13 residues. Germline-derived CDR1 and CDR2 are SGHAT and FQNNGV. The J segment lost 6 bases and the V segment lost 5 bases, leaving 3 bases of the junction unmatched. In DNA form, the CDR3 reads TGTGCCAGCAGCCGAGGGACAGATGAAAAACTGTTTTTT. As protein: CASSRGTDEKLFF.

The J gene is TRBJ1-4, the V gene TRBV3-1, with D hard to call. Germline V gene sequence: CDR1 LGHDT, CDR2 YNNKEL (reference sequence). The V and J ends lost 4 bases and 10 bases respectively, with 13 bases between them. This CDR3 contains 13 residues. In DNA, the CDR3 is TGTGCCAGCAGCCTACCGGCTGTTGGAAAACTGTTTTTT. Protein sequence: CASSLPAVGKLFF.

The rearrangement links TRBV29-1 to TRBJ1-1; D uncertain. Germline CDR1 and CDR2: SQVTM and ANQGSEA. V was pared by 7 bases and J by 6 bases, with 18 bases between. The CDR3 consists of 13 residues. CDR3 sequence (DNA): TGCAGCGCAACGGCGCGAGCCCATTCTGAAGCTTTCTTT. This codes for CSATARAHSEAFF.

This clonotype was detected a few times. The V call is TRBV20-1, the J call TRBJ2-4, with D tentatively TRBD1 or TRBD2 (5 bases each). In germline, CDR1 is DFQATT, CDR2 SNEGSKA (reference sequence). CDR3 length: 14 amino acids. Trimming took off 4 bases at V and 0 bases at J, with 10 bases between the two ends. CDR3: CSAMGTVAKNIQYF. Here the CDR3 DNA reads TGCAGTGCTATGGGGACGGTAGCCAAAAACATTCAGTACTTC.

The chain couples TRBV28 to TRBJ2-1; 16 positions match TRBD2. The CDR3 spans 17 residues. Germline-derived CDR1 and CDR2 are MDHEN and SYDVKM. V was clipped by 6 bases and J by 5 bases; unmatched bases: 7. CDR3 in DNA: TGTGCCAGCAGGGGGACTAGCGGGAGGGCCCTTCACAATGAGCAGTTCTTC. It is translated as CASRGTSGRALHNEQFF. The variable domain in full, completed from reference TRBV28 and TRBJ2-1, reads DVKVTQSSRYLVKRTGEKVFLECVQDMDHENMFWYRQDPGLGLRLIYFSYDVKMKEKGDIPEGYSVSREKKERFSLILESASTNQTSMYLCASRGTSGRALHNEQFFGPGTRLTVL.

The rearrangement joins TRBV20-1 to TRBJ1-1; unclear D gene. The CDR3 consists of 15 residues. Per germline, CDR1 DFQATT and CDR2 SNEGSKA (reference sequence). With 3 bases removed from V and 1 base from J, the gap between germline ends came to 15 bases. CDR3 loop: CSARPGSGRNTEAFF. CDR3 sequence (DNA): TGCAGTGCTAGGCCCGGGAGCGGTAGGAACACTGAAGCTTTCTTT.

The rearrangement links TRBV2 to TRBJ2-7; TRBD2 aligns across 9 bases. The DNA end is more similar to TRBJ2-5, so the J call may be wrong. The CDR3 is made up of 16 amino acids. Germline V lookup: CDR1 SNHLY, CDR2 FYNNEI. The CDR3 DNA reads as TGTGCCAGCAGTGATCTCGGCCTAGCGGGAAGGGAGACCCAGTACTTC. Translation: CASSDLGLAGRETQYF.

This chain joins TRBV30 and TRBJ1-1, with D tentatively TRBD1 (6 bases). Germline CDR1 GTSNPN, CDR2 SVGIG (reference sequence). Deletions cut 2 bases from V and 8 bases from J, with 15 bases between. The CDR3 extends over 13 amino acids. For the CDR3, the DNA is TGTGCCTGGAGTAGGGGGGTCTCTCGGGAAGCTTTCTTT. Its translation: CAWSRGVSREAFF.

The chain has TRBV20-1 and TRBJ1-2; D possibly corresponds to TRBD1 (5 bases). The germline gives CDR1 DFQATT, CDR2 SNEGSKA (reference sequence). The CDR3 spans 14 residues. V was shortened by 6 bases and J by 2 bases, with 16 bases between the two germline ends. DNA of the CDR3: TGCAGTGCCAGCAGGGAGGGGCTGAACTATGGCTACACCTTC. This sequence encodes CSASREGLNYGYTF.

This clonotype was detected many times. One end of the junction is discordant with germline, which a read error may explain. The chain links TRBV5-1 to TRBJ2-5; maybe TRBD1 (6 bases). CDR1 and CDR2 from the germline V gene are SGHRS and YFSETQ. CDR3 size: 12 residues. The CDR3 DNA sequence: TGTGCCAGCAGCAGGGGATTAGAGACCCAGTACTTC. Its translation is CASSRGLETQYF.

This clonotype has only a few counts. The V gene is TRBV5-1, the J gene TRBJ2-1; perhaps TRBD2 as D (5 bases). Trimming shortened V by 4 bases and J by 8 bases, and 19 bases separated the two germline ends. CDR1 is SGHRS, CDR2 YFSETQ, per germline. There are 15 residues in the CDR3. The DNA for the CDR3 is TGCGCCAGCAGCCGGGGAAGATCCACCGATCATGAGCAGTTCTTC. This codes for CASSRGRSTDHEQFF.